Presented here are 8 T cell receptor beta chains from one specimen sequenced in a study of blood T cell repertoires in COVID-19. Profiling relied on immunoSEQ multiplex PCR, and the TCRdb table lists in-frame clones only, not all of them. The data contain about 270,000 clones, around nine tenths of them singletons. Sequencing was carried out using PBMCs or T cells enriched from blood (not recorded which). The receptors were sampled from a woman aged 55-69 years who had recovered from COVID-19.

The chain couples TRBV7-3 to TRBJ2-1; TRBD2 is a possible D gene (6 bases). Germline CDR1 and CDR2: SGHTA and FQGTGA. This CDR3 spans 13 amino acids. The ends were cut back, 6 bases at V and 4 bases at J, with 10 bases in the middle. The CDR3 protein is CASSRGLYNEQFF. The CDR3 DNA reads TGTGCCAGCAGTCGGGGACTGTACAATGAGCAGTTCTTC.

Notes on this clone: Germline and junction disagree at one end, which may indicate a read error. The chain has TRBV2 and TRBJ2-1, with 10 bases lining up with TRBD2. Germline CDR1 SNHLY, CDR2 FYNNEI. The CDR3 contains 13 residues. The CDR3, as DNA: TGTGCCAGCAATGAACTAGCGGGGCAGGAGCAGTTCTTC. As protein: CASNELAGQEQFF.

This rearrangement joins TRBV10-1 to TRBJ2-1; D unclear. Between the trimmed V and J ends, which lost 6 bases and 0 bases, there was a span of 9 bases. Germline loops: CDR1 WNHNN, CDR2 SYGVQD (reference sequence). The CDR3 contains 14 residues. The CDR3 sequence: CASSRSTSYNEQFF. Here the CDR3 DNA reads TGCGCCAGCAGCCGTAGTACCTCCTACAATGAGCAGTTCTTC.

The chain carries TRBV19 and TRBJ1-3; 10 bases match TRBD1. This CDR3 region has 15 residues. Germline CDR1 is LNHDA and CDR2 is SQIVND (reference sequence). Germline trimming cut 5 bases from V and 8 bases from J; bases unmatched to any gene: 9. The CDR3 DNA reads as TGTGCCAGTAGTGTACCTCCGGGACAGGGGTACACCATATATTTT. Amino acid sequence: CASSVPPGQGYTIYF.

This clone occurred a few times. This chain connects TRBV2 to TRBJ1-6; 10 bases fit TRBD1. This CDR3 has 15 amino acids. From germline, CDR1 is SNHLY and CDR2 FYNNEI. Trimming at V came to 7 bases and at J to 7 bases, leaving 7 bases not matched to a gene. In nucleotides, the CDR3 is TGTGCCAGCATCCCAGGACAGGGGGGAAATTCACCCCTCCACTTT. Encoded protein: CASIPGQGGNSPLHF.

This chain joins TRBV5-1 and TRBJ1-3, with TRBD1 matching 9 bases. Germline V gives CDR1 SGHRS, CDR2 YFSETQ. V trimming: 4 bases; J trimming: 0 bases; junction bases outside the gene matches: 5. The length of the CDR3 is 16 residues. The CDR3 reads CASSRGQGNSGNTIYF. In DNA form, the CDR3 reads TGCGCCAGCAGCAGGGGACAGGGTAACTCTGGAAACACCATATATTTT.

This chain uses TRBV9 with TRBJ1-1; D is possibly TRBD1 (5 bases). Germline CDR1 SGDLS, CDR2 YYNGEE. Trimming shortened V by 4 bases and J by 6 bases, and 19 bases separated the two germline ends. This CDR3 is 15 amino acids long. The CDR3 reads CASSPLGRGIPEAFF. The DNA of the CDR3 is TGTGCCAGCAGCCCTCTAGGGAGGGGAATTCCTGAAGCTTTCTTT. The whole variable domain, remainder taken from reference TRBV9 and TRBJ1-1, is DSGVTQTPKHLITATGQRVTLRCSPRSGDLSVYWYQQSLDQGLQFLIQYYNGEERAKGNILERFSAQQFPDLHSELNLSSLELGDSALYFCASSPLGRGIPEAFFGQGTRLTVV.

This sequence joins TRBV11-2 and TRBJ2-7; D call uncertain. This CDR3 is 13 amino acids long. The germline V and J ends were trimmed by 5 bases and 7 bases, with 15 bases remaining between them. Germline CDR1 reads SGHAT; CDR2 reads FQNNGV. CDR3 bases: TGTGCCAGCAGCCCGGGTACCTATCTAGAGCAGTACTTC. It codes for CASSPGTYLEQYF.